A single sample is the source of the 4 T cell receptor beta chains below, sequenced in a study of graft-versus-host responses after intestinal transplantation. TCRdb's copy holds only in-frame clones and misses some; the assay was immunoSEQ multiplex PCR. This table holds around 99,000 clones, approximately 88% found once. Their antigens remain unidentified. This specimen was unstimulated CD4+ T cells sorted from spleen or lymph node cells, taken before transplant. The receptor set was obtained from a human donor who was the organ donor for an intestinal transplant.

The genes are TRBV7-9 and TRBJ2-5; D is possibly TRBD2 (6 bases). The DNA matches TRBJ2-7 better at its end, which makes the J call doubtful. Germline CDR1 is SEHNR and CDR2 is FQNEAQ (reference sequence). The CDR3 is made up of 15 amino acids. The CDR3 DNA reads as TGTGCCAGCAGCTTCGGGGGAGGTCTTTCCTACGAGCAGTACTTC. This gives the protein CASSFGGGLSYEQYF.

CDR3 nucleotides: TGTGCCAGCAGCAAAAAGACTAGCGGGAGCACAGATACGCAGTATTTT. Protein: CASSKKTSGSTDTQYF. The V and J genes are TRBV21-1 and TRBJ2-3; TRBD2, the table's D call, was not compared with the DNA. TRBV21-1 is designated a pseudogene. The CDR3 runs to 16 residues.

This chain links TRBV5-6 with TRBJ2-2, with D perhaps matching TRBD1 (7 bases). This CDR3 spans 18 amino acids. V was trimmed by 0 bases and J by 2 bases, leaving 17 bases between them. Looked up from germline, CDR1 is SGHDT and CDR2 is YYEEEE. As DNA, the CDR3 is TGTGCCAGCAGCTTGGCCATCGGCGGGACAGAAAACACCGGGGAGCTGTTTTTT. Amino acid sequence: CASSLAIGGTENTGELFF.

The CDR3 DNA sequence: TGTGCCAGCAGCCTTGGGACTAGCGGGGCAAACACCGGGGAGCTGTTTTTT. The encoded protein is CASSLGTSGANTGELFF. The chain uses TRBV7-9 and TRBJ2-2; 13 nucleotides agree with TRBD2. After removal of 5 bases from V and 2 bases from J, the junction contained 5 bases not matched to a gene. Germline CDR1 reads SEHNR; CDR2 reads FQNEAQ (reference sequence). This CDR3 region has 17 residues.